Shown below are 28 T cell receptor beta chains from a single sample sequenced in a study of metastatic and nonmetastatic thyroid tumors. Thyroid surgery had not been preceded by any treatment in any patient. TCRdb recomputed clones from the PCR reads via MiXCR. Among about 43,000 clones listed, about 3.2% were seen once. The sample was blood. These TCRs come from a female donor with papillary thyroid cancer or a benign thyroid nodule (not recorded which). Some clones in this sample may be carry-over from other donors' samples.

Only a few counts were recorded for this clone. V usage is TRBV7-9 and J usage is TRBJ2-3; 11 bases map to TRBD2. CDR3 length: 16 residues. CDR1 and CDR2 from the germline V gene are SEHNR and FQNEAQ (reference sequence). Unmatched junction bases numbered 6, after V lost 1 base and J lost 6 bases. In DNA, the CDR3 is TGTGCCAGCAGCTTAGAGGGGCTAGCGGGAGGTGATACGCAGTATTTT. This gives the protein CASSLEGLAGGDTQYF. Full variable domain (rest looked up from reference TRBV7-9 and TRBJ2-3): DTGVSQNPRHKITKRGQNVTFRCDPISEHNRLYWYRQTLGQGPEFLTYFQNEAQLEKSRLLSDRFSAERPKGSFSTLEIQRTEQGDSAMYLCASSLEGLAGGDTQYFGPGTRLTVL.

This clone was observed many times. A junction end diverges from the germline sequence, so it may reflect a read error. The chain links TRBV9 to TRBJ2-6; tentatively, D is TRBD1 (6 bases). The CDR3 is 17 residues long. Germline values: CDR1 SGDLS, CDR2 YYNGEE. The DNA for the CDR3 is TGTGGCAGCAGCGTAGGGTTGGGACAAGCTGGGGCCAACGTCCTGACTTTC. The encoded protein is CGSSVGLGQAGANVLTF.

This clone was detected only a few times. The CDR3: CASTRTGDDEQYF. DNA of the CDR3: TGCGCCAGCACGAGGACAGGGGACGACGAGCAGTACTTC. The chain uses TRBV5-1 and TRBJ2-7; 9 bases line up with TRBD1. The germline gives CDR1 SGHRS, CDR2 YFSETQ. V gave up 6 bases and J gave up 5 bases; unmatched junction bases: 6. This CDR3 spans 13 amino acids.

The rearrangement joins TRBV27 to TRBJ1-2; no clear D gene. This CDR3 is built from 13 residues. Trimming cost V 5 bases and J 2 bases, with 9 bases left between them. Germline CDR1 reads MNHEY; CDR2 reads SMNVEV (reference sequence). The CDR3 protein is CASSPAGNYGYTF. CDR3 nucleotide sequence: TGTGCCAGCAGTCCGGCAGGAAACTATGGCTACACCTTC.

The chain couples TRBV6-2 or TRBV6-3 to TRBJ1-1; TRBD1 matches 7 bases. This CDR3 spans 13 amino acids. Per germline, CDR1 MNHEY and CDR2 SVGEGT. V dropped 5 bases and J dropped 8; count of bases not matched to a gene: 8. Here the CDR3 reads CASSDYRGQEAFF. In nucleotides, the CDR3 is TGTGCCAGCAGTGACTACAGGGGTCAGGAAGCTTTCTTT.

This clone was counted at least ten times. The J gene is TRBJ2-7, the V gene TRBV20-1, with TRBD1 matching over 8 bases. The CDR3 runs 13 residues. Germline V gene lookup returns CDR1 DFQATT and CDR2 SNEGSKA (reference sequence). V gave up 5 bases and J gave up 3 bases; unmatched junction bases: 6. The CDR3 DNA reads TGCAGTGCTTTGACAGGGGATCGCTACGAGCAGTACTTC. Its protein product is CSALTGDRYEQYF.

This clone was seen more than once but under ten times. One end of the junction fails to match germline, which may point to a read error. The chain joins TRBV6-1 to TRBJ2-2; 12 nucleotides line up with TRBD2. The CDR3 totals 16 residues. Germline V gives CDR1 MNHNS, CDR2 SASEGT. The CDR3 nucleotides are TGTGCCAGCAGTGAAGGACTAGCGGGAGTTACCGTGGAGCTGTTTTTT. Amino acids: CASSEGLAGVTVELFF.

This clone was seen many times. V usage is TRBV3-1 and J usage is TRBJ1-6; possible D gene TRBD1, 5 bases. The CDR3 consists of 14 residues. Germline assignment: CDR1 LGHDT and CDR2 YNNKEL (reference sequence). The V gene lost 8 bases and the J gene lost 7 bases, with 15 bases spanning the gap. CDR3: CASSPGWRNSPLHF. CDR3 DNA sequence: TGTGCCAGCTCCCCAGGGTGGAGGAATTCACCCCTCCACTTT.

This clone came up many times. The chain links TRBV6-1 to TRBJ1-6; no clear D gene. The V gene lost 6 bases and the J gene lost 5 bases, with 14 bases spanning the gap. From germline, CDR1 is MNHNS and CDR2 SASEGT. This CDR3 has 15 amino acids. The DNA for the CDR3 is TGTGCCAGCAGCGGCAGCCAACCAAATAATTCACCCCTCCACTTT. Amino acids: CASSGSQPNNSPLHF.

This clone was recorded many times. V gene TRBV12-5 combines with J gene TRBJ2-1; possibly TRBD2 for D (5 bases). This CDR3 has 14 amino acids. Trimming took off 7 bases at V and 5 bases at J, with 15 bases between the two ends. CDR1 and CDR2 (germline): LGHNT, FRNRAP. This CDR3 reads CASAPGIGDNEQFF. CDR3 bases: TGTGCTAGTGCCCCCGGGATCGGAGACAATGAGCAGTTCTTC.

This clone has a count of ten or more. The chain is built from TRBV5-6 and TRBJ1-5, with D perhaps matching TRBD1 (5 bases). With 3 bases removed from V and 5 bases from J, the gap between germline ends came to 12 bases. Germline assignment: CDR1 SGHDT and CDR2 YYEEEE. CDR3 length: 14 residues. CDR3: CASSSQGYYQPQHF. The CDR3 region has the DNA TGTGCCAGCAGCTCTCAGGGTTACTATCAGCCCCAGCATTTT.

The table lists this clone with many counts. The V and J genes are TRBV29-1 and TRBJ2-3, with D perhaps matching TRBD1 (5 bases). Deletions cut 4 bases from V and 7 bases from J, with 12 bases between. The V gene's germline CDR1 is SQVTM and CDR2 ANQGSEA. There are 12 residues in the CDR3. As DNA, the CDR3 is TGCAGCGTTGGGATTCCAGGGCATACGCAGTATTTT. Its translation is CSVGIPGHTQYF.

For this clone: A read error may account for a junction end that differs from germline. V gene TRBV28 combines with J gene TRBJ2-7; 8 nucleotides match TRBD2. CDR1 and CDR2 (germline): MDHEN, SYDVKM. The CDR3 is made up of 16 amino acids. DNA for the CDR3: TGTGCCAGCAGTTTGTTTGGTAGCGGGAAGTCCCACGAGCAGTGCTTC. It is translated as CASSLFGSGKSHEQCF.

This clone came up a few times. A much larger clone differs by one base, so this may be a read error. This sequence joins TRBV6-4 and TRBJ1-6, with TRBD1 matching 12 bases. Germline CDR1 reads MRHNA; CDR2 reads SNTAGT. This CDR3 comprises 15 residues. Here the CDR3 DNA reads TGTGTCAGCAGTGACTCGGGACAGGGGGCCTCACCCCTCCACTTT. This codes for CVSSDSGQGASPLHF.

This clone was recorded a few times. The genes are TRBV20-1 and TRBJ2-1; 9 positions match TRBD2. The CDR3 runs 15 residues. J gave up 3 bases and V 4 bases, and 7 bases lay outside the gene matches. Germline V CDR1 and CDR2: DFQATT, SNEGSKA (reference sequence). CDR3 loop: CSANPTSGSYNEQFF. CDR3 DNA: TGCAGTGCTAACCCGACTAGCGGAAGCTACAATGAGCAGTTCTTC.

This clone was detected ten times or more. This rearrangement joins TRBV6-1 to TRBJ1-1, with D possibly being TRBD1 (5 bases). Trimming stripped 5 bases from V and 1 base from J, with 17 bases between. In germline, CDR1 is MNHNS, CDR2 SASEGT. The CDR3 contains 16 residues. DNA of the CDR3: TGTGCCAGCAGTAGTTACAGGAGTGTCTCGAACACTGAAGCTTTCTTT. Its translation is CASSSYRSVSNTEAFF.

There are a few counts of this clone. The J gene is TRBJ2-7, the V gene TRBV6-2 or TRBV6-3, with a tentative D call TRBD1 (6 bases). Trimming shortened V by 10 bases and J by 5 bases, and 12 bases separated the two germline ends. The CDR3 extends over 11 amino acids. Looked up from germline, CDR1 is MNHEY and CDR2 is SVGEGT. This CDR3 reads CAINRVDEQYF. In DNA form, the CDR3 reads TGTGCCATCAACAGGGTGGACGAGCAGTACTTC.

This clone was counted ten times or more. The chain employs TRBV7-8 and TRBJ2-5, with a possible D match to TRBD2 (6 bases). V gave up 7 bases and J gave up 5 bases, with 26 bases separating them. Looked up from germline, CDR1 is SGHVS and CDR2 is FQNEAQ. The CDR3 loop spans 17 amino acids. The CDR3 region has the DNA TGTGCCAGCACTCCAAATTTTCGGGCGGGACTTGGGGAGACCCAGTACTTC. It translates to CASTPNFRAGLGETQYF.

A few counts support this clone. The V gene is TRBV28, the J gene TRBJ1-5; D possibly corresponds to TRBD1 (5 bases). The CDR3 is made up of 20 amino acids. Trimming shortened V by 4 bases and J by 1 base, and 26 bases separated the two germline ends. Germline V gene data show CDR1 as MDHEN and CDR2 as SYDVKM. The CDR3 DNA follows: TGTGCCAGCAGTTCTTTAAGGAAGACTGTCCTGGCAGGGAGCAATCAGCCCCAGCATTTT. It yields the protein CASSSLRKTVLAGSNQPQHF.

This clone appeared a few times. Sequence at one end of the junction differs from germline and may be a read error. V is TRBV7-7 and J is TRBJ2-3; TRBD1 aligns across 11 bases. In germline, CDR1 is SSHAT, CDR2 FNYEAQ (reference sequence). CDR3 length: 15 amino acids. CDR3 nucleotide sequence: TGTGCTAGCAACTTAGGGACAGGGGGGAAAGGTACGCAGTATTTT. Translation gives CASNLGTGGKGTQYF.

This clone came up many times. The rearrangement joins TRBV7-6 to TRBJ2-7; 8 bases align to TRBD1. CDR1 is SGHVS and CDR2 is FNYEAQ in the germline V gene. The CDR3 has 15 amino acids. The V gene end was trimmed by 3 bases and the J gene end by 4 bases; junction bases not matched to a gene: 8. CDR3 coding DNA: TGTGCCAGCAGCTTTATAGGACAGGGTGGGTACGAGCAGTACTTC. It is translated as CASSFIGQGGYEQYF.

The chain uses TRBV5-1 and TRBJ2-1; 7 bases are a match to TRBD2. Germline V gives CDR1 SGHRS, CDR2 YFSETQ. J lost 8 bases, V lost 3 bases, and 8 bases had no gene match. The CDR3 loop spans 14 amino acids. The CDR3, as DNA: TGCGCCAGCAGCTATGGACTAGGCGCTTATGAGCAGTTCTTC. Encoded protein: CASSYGLGAYEQFF. Variable domain in full (rest from reference TRBV5-1 and TRBJ2-1): KAGVTQTPRYLIKTRGQQVTLSCSPISGHRSVSWYQQTPGQGLQFLFEYFSETQRNKGNFPGRFSGRQFSNSRSEMNVSTLELGDSALYLCASSYGLGAYEQFFGPGTRLTVL.

Ten or more counts support this clone. The chain employs TRBV19 and TRBJ2-3, with D hard to call. CDR1 is LNHDA and CDR2 is SQIVND in the germline V gene (reference sequence). Trimming pared 5 bases from V and 0 bases from J, leaving 6 bases between. CDR3 length equals 13 residues. The CDR3 region is CASSQFSTDTQYF. The CDR3 nucleotides are TGTGCCAGTAGTCAGTTCAGCACAGATACGCAGTATTTT.

This clone was seen only a few times. The V and J genes are TRBV28 and TRBJ2-7, with D perhaps matching TRBD2 (5 bases). This CDR3 has 15 residues. Germline assignment: CDR1 MDHEN and CDR2 SYDVKM. V was pared by 3 bases and J by 0 bases, with 12 bases between. The CDR3 loop is CASSFPTRDSYEQYF. The CDR3 DNA reads TGTGCCAGCAGTTTCCCAACTCGGGACTCCTACGAGCAGTACTTC.

Comment on this clone: Other DNA sequences in the same sample also yield this CDR3. The rearrangement links TRBV10-2 to TRBJ1-2; no firm D call. Trimming stripped 4 bases from V and 0 bases from J, with 12 bases between. The CDR3 contains 15 residues. The germline gives CDR1 WSHSY, CDR2 SAAADI. CDR3 region: CASSGRTQANYGYTF. The DNA for the CDR3 is TGCGCCAGCAGTGGGCGGACTCAAGCTAACTATGGCTACACCTTC.

This clone was observed a handful of times. The V gene is TRBV20-1, the J gene TRBJ2-7, with no clear D. Germline lookup yields CDR1 DFQATT and CDR2 SNEGSKA (reference sequence). This CDR3 contains 13 residues. V was trimmed by 4 bases and J by 0 bases, leaving 10 bases between them. The CDR3 DNA reads TGCAGTGCTACCTCAGGAAGCTCCTACGAGCAGTACGTC. As protein: CSATSGSSYEQYV.

In this sample, this clone turned up many times. The V and J genes are TRBV11-2 and TRBJ2-7; D call uncertain. The V end was cut by 0 bases, the J end by 1 base, with 10 bases between. Germline V CDR1 and CDR2: SGHAT, FQNNGV. The length of the CDR3 is 15 residues. CDR3 nucleotide sequence: TGTGCCAGCAGCTTAGATGCCAGGTCGTCCTACGAGCAGTACTTC. This codes for CASSLDARSSYEQYF.

V usage is TRBV20-1 and J usage is TRBJ2-7; D might be TRBD2 (6 bases). This CDR3 is built from 13 residues. Germline lookup yields CDR1 DFQATT and CDR2 SNEGSKA (reference sequence). Trimming cost V 4 bases and J 7 bases, with 17 bases left between them. DNA of the CDR3: TGCAGTGCTATGATCCCCGGGGGATGGGAGCAGTACTTC. It translates to CSAMIPGGWEQYF.